This TCR beta chain emerged from a study of T-cell reconstitution after alpha-beta-depleted transplantation in children. Deletions cut 5 bases from V and 0 bases from J, with 8 bases between. This CDR3 comprises 13 residues. This clonotype was counted many times. As yet, its antigen is unknown. Points from the study as a whole: Diversity and T-cell counts at one year after transplant derived mostly from new T cells. Expanded clones from the graft, numbering several hundred, reportedly supplied alpha-beta T cells about two months after transplant. TCRbeta diversity was high at day 60 in some patients (a result of surviving recipient T cells and thymic progenitors).

Unique molecular identifiers were used to barcode this TCRbeta library. TCRdb itself ran the PCR reads through MiXCR, one entry per CDR3 protein. The sample contains around 500,000 distinct CDR3 sequences, more than 20% of which appear only once. This TCR was sampled from a boy in the first two years of life who had a stem cell transplant for acute myeloid leukemia, so the T cells may come from the graft donor. The specimen comprised PBMCs, mostly from graft donor cells, sampled 360 days after TCRalphabeta/CD19-depleted stem cell transplant. The chain couples TRBV12-3 or TRBV12-4 to TRBJ2-7, with unresolved D. The CDR3 region is CASSDTFSYEQYF. The CDR3 nucleotides are TGTGCCAGCAGTGATACATTCTCCTACGAGCAGTACTTC.